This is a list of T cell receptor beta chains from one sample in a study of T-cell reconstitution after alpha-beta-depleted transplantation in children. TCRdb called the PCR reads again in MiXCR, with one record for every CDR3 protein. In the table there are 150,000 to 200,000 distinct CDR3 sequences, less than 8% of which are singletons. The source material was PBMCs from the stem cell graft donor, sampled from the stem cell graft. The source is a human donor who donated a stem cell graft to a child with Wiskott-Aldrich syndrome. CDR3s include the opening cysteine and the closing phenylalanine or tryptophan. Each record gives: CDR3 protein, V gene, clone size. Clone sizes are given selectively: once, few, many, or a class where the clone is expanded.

CSARTRDRNYGYTF | TRBV20-1 | few
CASSQVPGNTIYF | TRBV14 | few
CASSAKGEAFF | TRBV4-3 | many
CASRPRRTNQPQHF | TRBV7-8 | -
CASRGRGRTEAFF | TRBV12-3/TRBV12-4 | many
CASSSTTGARYGEQYF | TRBV7-9 | many
CASSYSPGQEYNEQFF | TRBV6-5 | many
CASSLLPSLGNTEAFF | TRBV12-3/TRBV12-4 | many
CASSYSGGRYEQYF | TRBV6-2/TRBV6-3 | many
CASSSQGGRPYYTF | TRBV7-2 | few
CASSIVAGGSYEQYF | TRBV19 | -
CASTPAGRWVLFF | TRBV7-2 | many
CSARRPLIGNEQFF | TRBV20-1 | -
CASSLDPAGGGNEQFF | TRBV5-1 | many
CASRPFDRGPYNEQFF | TRBV6-5 | many
CASSLEFSTEAFF | TRBV5-1 | many
CASSRMGMVTYNSPLHF | TRBV7-6 | -
CATSDGLAGVHPSTYEQYF | TRBV24-1 | many
CASSERPANTEAFF | TRBV6-1 | -
CASRYTVKGEQYF | TRBV6-6 | many
CASSLGGNNQPQHF | TRBV5-1 | many
CASSQGSLAGGYNEQFF | TRBV7-9 | -
CATYRGGSSYNEQFF | TRBV7-9 | many
CASSKTNTGELFF | TRBV7-8 | many
CASSLGAGASYEQYF | TRBV5-1 | many
CASSPFGSRTDTQYF | TRBV18 | few
CASSFFGQGNTGELFF | TRBV5-1 | -
CASSFQNTEAFF | TRBV11-2 | many
CSVRQGVFADTQYF | TRBV29-1 | many
CASSPGSSYNEQFF | TRBV5-1 | -
CASSFGTMTVEQFF | TRBV12-3/TRBV12-4 | many
CAIRNADEQYF | TRBV10-3 | many
CASSSAGGQRLHEQYF | TRBV5-1 | many
CASSSPLVVREQFF | TRBV13 | many
CASSLNPAGMTDTQYF | TRBV5-1 | many
CSGSGSAFMNTEAFF | TRBV29-1 | many
CAISEAPGQGYESEQFF | TRBV10-3 | many
CASSLVLVGEQYF | TRBV7-2 | many
CASSYGAYNEQFF | TRBV6-5 | many
CASSLGTREKLFF | TRBV5-1 | few
CASSLALRLAGANTGELFF | TRBV7-8 | many
CASSLPYGTEGQFF | TRBV12-3/TRBV12-4 | many
CASKAENNEQFF | TRBV12-3/TRBV12-4 | -
CASSRIPTEPDEQYF | TRBV4-3 | many
CASSRTSGRHEQFF | TRBV12-3/TRBV12-4 | many
CSAWGLAAYNEQFF | TRBV20-1 | many
CASSLDWTIYGYTF | TRBV5-1 | many
CASSRGLNYGYTF | TRBV6-1 | many
CASSGWATGENEKLFF | TRBV7-2 | many
CSAIPGDLMGYEQYF | TRBV20-1 | many
CSVSGTGSYNEQFF | TRBV29-1 | many
CASSLFNTGELFF | TRBV12-3/TRBV12-4 | many
CASSPGRPATEAFF | TRBV5-1 | -
CASSLAGRTDTQYF | TRBV12-3/TRBV12-4 | many